These T cell receptor beta chains were read from a single sample in a study of T-cell memory formation after mild COVID-19. TCRdb re-derived calls from the 5' RACE reads in MiXCR, one entry per CDR3 protein. The sample lists 400,000 to 500,000 distinct CDR3 sequences, over 15% seen once, with roughly 21% in the top ten. Sequenced: PBMCs or a T cell subset sorted from them (not recorded which). The receptors stem from a man aged 18 to 30 who had mild COVID-19 (a few samples of this study predate the infection). Cell type and time point are not known. CDR3s include the opening cysteine and the closing phenylalanine or tryptophan. The D gene is left open where the match is weak. Rows give clone size only sometimes, using once, few, many, or a class for an expanded clone.

CDR3 length: 17
clone size: few
V gene: TRBV5-1
D gene: .
J gene: TRBJ2-7
CDR3 protein: CASSLEWGTSQSYEQYF
CDR3 DNA: TGCGCCAGCAGCTTGGAATGGGGCACTAGTCAATCCTACGAGCAGTACTTC

CDR3 length: 14
clone size: .
V gene: TRBV5-1
D gene: .
J gene: TRBJ1-1
CDR3 protein: CASSPTTVNTEAFF
CDR3 DNA: TGCGCCAGCAGCCCAACGACGGTCAACACTGAAGCTTTCTTT

CDR3 length: 14
clone size: .
V gene: TRBV20-1
D gene: .
J gene: TRBJ2-5
CDR3 protein: CSARAVTEQETQYF
CDR3 DNA: TGCAGTGCTAGAGCCGTAACAGAGCAAGAGACCCAGTACTTC

CDR3 length: 16
clone size: .
V gene: TRBV5-1
D gene: .
J gene: TRBJ2-1
CDR3 protein: CASSPPRWGNYNEQFF
CDR3 DNA: TGCGCCAGCAGCCCGCCGAGGTGGGGAAACTACAATGAGCAGTTCTTC

CDR3 length: 14
clone size: few
V gene: TRBV7-9
D gene: TRBD1
J gene: TRBJ1-2
CDR3 protein: CASSFLSEQGPATF
CDR3 DNA: TGTGCCAGCAGCTTTTTGAGTGAACAGGGGCCTGCCACCTTC

CDR3 length: 13
clone size: .
V gene: TRBV7-6
D gene: TRBD1
J gene: TRBJ1-1
CDR3 protein: CASSLGQTLGAFF
CDR3 DNA: TGTGCCAGCAGCCTGGGACAGACCCTAGGAGCTTTCTTT

CDR3 length: 15
clone size: .
V gene: TRBV9
D gene: TRBD1
J gene: TRBJ2-3
CDR3 protein: CASSVGGTGRDTQYF
CDR3 DNA: TGTGCCAGCAGCGTAGGGGGGACAGGGCGTGATACGCAGTATTTT

CDR3 length: 15
clone size: few
V gene: TRBV13
D gene: TRBD1
J gene: TRBJ1-1
CDR3 protein: CASSTMTGVGTEAFF
CDR3 DNA: TGTGCCAGCAGCACGATGACAGGGGTCGGCACTGAAGCTTTCTTT

CDR3 length: 13
clone size: .
V gene: TRBV6-5
D gene: .
J gene: TRBJ2-3
CDR3 protein: CASSYSMTDTQYF
CDR3 DNA: TGTGCCAGCAGTTACTCGATGACAGATACGCAGTATTTT

CDR3 length: 14
clone size: .
V gene: TRBV6-5
D gene: .
J gene: TRBJ1-3
CDR3 protein: CASALDGLGNTIYF
CDR3 DNA: TGTGCCAGCGCTCTTGACGGGCTAGGAAACACCATATATTTT

CDR3 length: 13
clone size: few
V gene: TRBV9
D gene: TRBD1
J gene: TRBJ1-2
CDR3 protein: CASSKDRGHGYTF
CDR3 DNA: TGTGCCAGCAGCAAGGACAGGGGACATGGCTACACCTTC

CDR3 length: 11
clone size: .
V gene: TRBV30
D gene: .
J gene: TRBJ1-2
CDR3 protein: CAWTLDGGYTF
CDR3 DNA: TGTGCCTGGACATTGGACGGCGGCTACACCTTC

CDR3 length: 13
clone size: few
V gene: TRBV7-6
D gene: .
J gene: TRBJ2-7
CDR3 protein: CASSLATPREQYF
CDR3 DNA: TGTGCCAGCAGCTTAGCGACTCCTCGCGAGCAGTACTTC

CDR3 length: 16
clone size: .
V gene: TRBV7-2
D gene: TRBD2
J gene: TRBJ2-5
CDR3 protein: CASSTPGTSGQETQYF
CDR3 DNA: TGTGCCAGCAGCACCCCCGGGACTAGCGGACAAGAGACCCAGTACTTC

CDR3 length: 15
clone size: .
V gene: TRBV7-9
D gene: TRBD1
J gene: TRBJ1-2
CDR3 protein: CASSHSSGTGFGYTF
CDR3 DNA: TGTGCCAGCAGCCACTCCTCCGGGACAGGGTTTGGCTACACCTTC

CDR3 length: 15
clone size: .
V gene: TRBV6-5
D gene: .
J gene: TRBJ2-6
CDR3 protein: CASAKTFSGANVLTF
CDR3 DNA: TGTGCCAGCGCTAAGACTTTCTCTGGGGCCAACGTCCTGACTTTC

CDR3 length: 14
clone size: many
V gene: TRBV12-3/TRBV12-4
D gene: .
J gene: TRBJ1-2
CDR3 protein: CASSIAGIGYGYTF
CDR3 DNA: TGTGCCAGCAGTATTGCAGGGATCGGCTATGGCTACACCTTC

CDR3 length: 16
clone size: few
V gene: TRBV9
D gene: TRBD1
J gene: TRBJ1-3
CDR3 protein: CASSVGTGEAGNTIYF
CDR3 DNA: TGTGCCAGCAGCGTAGGGACAGGGGAGGCCGGAAACACCATATATTTT

CDR3 length: 12
clone size: few
V gene: TRBV10-3
D gene: TRBD1
J gene: TRBJ1-2
CDR3 protein: CAIRKPQGEKTF
CDR3 DNA: TGTGCCATCAGGAAGCCACAGGGGGAGAAAACCTTC

CDR3 length: 12
clone size: few
V gene: TRBV4-1
D gene: .
J gene: TRBJ2-3
CDR3 protein: CASSEYLDTQYF
CDR3 DNA: TGCGCCAGCAGCGAGTATCTGGATACGCAGTATTTT

CDR3 length: 16
clone size: .
V gene: TRBV20-1
D gene: TRBD2
J gene: TRBJ2-1
CDR3 protein: CSARDPLAGDYNEQFF
CDR3 DNA: TGCAGTGCTAGAGATCCACTAGCGGGGGACTACAATGAGCAGTTCTTC

CDR3 length: 14
clone size: .
V gene: TRBV5-1
D gene: .
J gene: TRBJ2-5
CDR3 protein: CASSLAGQPETQYF
CDR3 DNA: TGCGCCAGCAGCTTGGCGGGTCAGCCAGAGACCCAGTACTTC

CDR3 length: 13
clone size: many
V gene: TRBV5-1
D gene: TRBD1
J gene: TRBJ2-5
CDR3 protein: CASSRTGPETQYF
CDR3 DNA: TGTGCCAGCAGCCGGACAGGGCCAGAGACCCAGTACTTC

CDR3 length: 13
clone size: few
V gene: TRBV5-1
D gene: TRBD1
J gene: TRBJ2-4
CDR3 protein: CASRPGRQGIQYF
CDR3 DNA: TGCGCCAGCAGACCTGGTCGACAGGGGATTCAGTACTTC

CDR3 length: 13
clone size: .
V gene: TRBV7-2
D gene: TRBD2
J gene: TRBJ2-1
CDR3 protein: CASTKGLGGEQFF
CDR3 DNA: TGTGCCAGCACCAAGGGACTAGGGGGGGAGCAGTTCTTC

CDR3 length: 14
clone size: .
V gene: TRBV11-2
D gene: .
J gene: TRBJ2-1
CDR3 protein: CASSLTRSNNEQFF
CDR3 DNA: TGTGCCAGCAGCCTGACCCGATCAAACAATGAGCAGTTCTTC

CDR3 length: 15
clone size: few
V gene: TRBV5-5
D gene: TRBD1
J gene: TRBJ2-5
CDR3 protein: CASRPGDRGRETQYF
CDR3 DNA: TGTGCCAGCAGACCCGGGGACAGGGGGCGAGAGACCCAGTACTTC

CDR3 length: 14
clone size: .
V gene: TRBV3-1
D gene: .
J gene: TRBJ1-5
CDR3 protein: CASSPGVGNQPQHF
CDR3 DNA: TGTGCCAGCAGCCCAGGAGTAGGCAATCAGCCCCAGCATTTT

CDR3 length: 15
clone size: .
V gene: TRBV6-5
D gene: TRBD1
J gene: TRBJ2-5
CDR3 protein: CASSYSGQSQETQYF
CDR3 DNA: TGTGCCAGCAGTTACTCGGGACAGAGCCAAGAGACCCAGTACTTC